The clone carrying this TCR beta chain was counted many times. The target antigen is unknown. The data were taken from a study of T cells in Graves' hyperthyroidism and ophthalmopathy. The wider study: Peripheral blood samples were taken at initial diagnosis, prior to any treatment. General study points: Most thyroid-expanded clonotypes above 0.001 were also found in blood.

TCR beta CDR3 region amplification was performed from RNA transcripts. First-round RT-PCR of the TCR CDR3 relied on the HTBI primer set. TCRdb itself ran the multiplex PCR reads through MiXCR, one entry per CDR3 protein. Of around 620,000 distinct CDR3 sequences in the sample, approximately 15% were seen once. Ophthalmopathy patients showed a Clinical Activity Score of at least 3, NOSPECS grade of at least 4 and duration under 3 months. PBMCs were collected from an approximately 10 ml volume of fresh peripheral blood. The source of this sequence is a woman under 30 with Graves' ophthalmopathy. Sequencing input: blood.

The CDR3 here is CASSRWDRVNEQFF. CDR3 DNA sequence: TGTGCCAGCAGTCGATGGGACAGGGTCAATGAGCAGTTCTTC. The J gene is TRBJ2-1, the V gene TRBV6-1; 9 bases fit TRBD1. The V gene's germline CDR1 is MNHNS and CDR2 SASEGT. V trimming: 5 bases; J trimming: 6 bases; junction bases outside the gene matches: 5. The length of the CDR3 is 14 residues.